The rows below give T cell receptor beta chains drawn from one sample of a study of neurological immune-mediated disorders. TCRdb reanalysed the 5' RACE reads using MiXCR and keeps one entry per CDR3 protein. The table has roughly 45,000 distinct CDR3 sequences, 3% seen once. Sequenced: PBMCs. The receptor source for this set is a woman between 45 and 60 years old with multiple sclerosis. CDR3s include the opening cysteine and the closing phenylalanine or tryptophan. A D gene is named only where the DNA matches it firmly. Clone sizes are given selectively: once, few, many, or a class where the clone is expanded.

D gene	J gene	clone size	V gene	CDR3 protein	CDR3 DNA
-	TRBJ2-4	many	TRBV20-1	CSASTTGNIQYF	TGCAGTGCTAGCACAACAGGGAACATTCAGTACTTC
-	TRBJ2-5	medium-sized	TRBV10-3	CATRVGETQYF	TGTGCCACCCGCGTCGGCGAGACCCAGTACTTC
-	TRBJ2-5	many	TRBV18	CASSRTVQETQYF	TGTGCCAGCTCGCGGACAGTCCAAGAGACCCAGTACTTC
TRBD1	TRBJ1-4	many	TRBV20-1	CSASSSGGAEKLFF	TGCAGTGCTAGTAGTTCAGGGGGCGCTGAAAAACTGTTTTTT
TRBD1	TRBJ2-1	many	TRBV20-1	CSARLTGTVGPKVSYNEQFF	TGCAGTGCCCGGCTTACCGGGACAGTGGGACCAAAGGTCTCCTACAATGAGCAGTTCTTC
-	TRBJ1-6	many	TRBV12-3/TRBV12-4	CASSLAQGDNSPLHF	TGTGCCAGCAGTCTTGCACAGGGAGATAATTCACCCCTCCACTTT
-	TRBJ2-2	many	TRBV7-8	CASSANRANTGELFF	TGTGCCAGCAGCGCAAACAGGGCGAACACCGGGGAGCTGTTTTTT
-	TRBJ1-6	-	TRBV20-1	CSARPGALHNSTLNF	TGCAGTGCTAGACCAGGGGCGCTCCATAATTCAACCCTCAACTTT
TRBD1	TRBJ1-5	many	TRBV12-3/TRBV12-4	CASSFGDRGDNQPQHF	TGTGCCAGCAGTTTCGGGGACAGGGGCGATAATCAGCCCCAGCATTTT
-	TRBJ2-1	many	TRBV20-1	CSASLADQGLNEQFF	TGCAGTGCTAGTCTCGCGGACCAGGGGCTCAATGAGCAGTTCTTC
-	TRBJ2-3	many	TRBV20-1	CSARDRRLTDTQYF	TGCAGTGCTAGAGATAGACGACTCACAGATACGCAGTATTTT
-	TRBJ1-1	many	TRBV5-6	CASSWDSGTEAFF	TGTGCCAGCAGCTGGGACTCGGGCACTGAAGCTTTCTTT
-	TRBJ2-5	many	TRBV5-6	CASSFWGAETQYF	TGTGCCAGCAGCTTTTGGGGGGCAGAGACCCAGTACTTC
TRBD1	TRBJ2-1	many	TRBV29-1	CSVEDSGAADRGNEQFF	TGCAGCGTTGAAGATTCAGGGGCAGCGGACAGGGGCAATGAGCAGTTCTTC
TRBD2	TRBJ2-5	many	TRBV5-1	CASSVAGVEETQYF	TGCGCCAGCAGCGTAGCGGGAGTAGAGGAGACCCAGTACTTC
-	TRBJ1-4	many	TRBV5-6	CASSADSRREKLFF	TGTGCCAGCAGCGCCGACAGTCGCCGGGAAAAACTGTTTTTT
-	TRBJ1-4	many	TRBV5-1	CASSLAPNEKLFF	TGCGCCAGCAGCTTGGCTCCTAATGAAAAACTGTTTTTT
-	TRBJ1-1	many	TRBV12-3/TRBV12-4	CASSPQGLGLSSTEAFF	TGTGCCAGCAGTCCACAGGGACTTGGATTGTCAAGCACTGAAGCTTTCTTT
TRBD2	TRBJ2-5	many	TRBV4-1	CASSREAGGQETQYF	TGCGCCAGCAGCCGAGAAGCGGGGGGGCAAGAGACCCAGTACTTC
-	TRBJ2-3	many	TRBV20-1	CSASASWADTQYF	TGCAGTGCTAGTGCCTCGTGGGCAGATACGCAGTATTTT
TRBD1	TRBJ2-1	many	TRBV7-2	CASLLQGARYNEQFF	TGTGCCAGCCTACTCCAGGGGGCTCGTTACAATGAGCAGTTCTTC
-	TRBJ2-7	many	TRBV3-1	CASSRPDRYEQYF	TGTGCCAGCAGCCGGCCGGACAGATACGAGCAGTACTTC
-	TRBJ1-2	many	TRBV6-5	CAGEGSNYGYTF	TGTGCCGGCGAAGGGTCTAACTATGGCTACACCTTC
-	TRBJ2-1	many	TRBV12-3/TRBV12-4	CASSVGALGSNEQFF	TGTGCCAGCAGTGTGGGAGCACTAGGCAGCAATGAGCAGTTCTTC
TRBD1	TRBJ1-1	many	TRBV28	CASQGAGGDPTGSTEAFF	TGTGCCAGCCAGGGGGCCGGAGGGGACCCTACGGGGAGCACTGAAGCTTTCTTT
-	TRBJ2-2	many	TRBV20-1	CSARMAGELFF	TGCAGTGCTAGAATGGCCGGGGAGCTGTTTTTT
-	TRBJ2-3	many	TRBV12-3/TRBV12-4	CASSLGTWFGSDTDTQYF	TGTGCCAGCAGTTTGGGTACCTGGTTTGGGAGCGACACAGATACGCAGTATTTT
-	TRBJ2-1	many	TRBV3-1	CASSQEFGLNVLSVFF	TGTGCCAGCAGCCAAGAATTCGGGTTGAATGTGTTATCAGTGTTCTTC
-	TRBJ1-6	many	TRBV5-1	CASSARESSYNSPLHF	TGCGCCAGCAGCGCCCGGGAGAGCTCCTATAATTCACCCCTCCACTTT
TRBD1	TRBJ1-1	many	TRBV12-3/TRBV12-4	CASSMTGPNTEAFF	TGTGCCAGCAGTATGACAGGGCCGAACACTGAAGCTTTCTTT
TRBD2	TRBJ2-3	many	TRBV28	CASGFGLAGDIDTQYF	TGTGCCAGCGGGTTCGGACTAGCGGGAGACATAGATACGCAGTATTTT
-	TRBJ1-2	many	TRBV4-1	CASSHDDLYGYTF	TGCGCCAGCAGCCACGACGATCTCTATGGCTACACCTTC
TRBD1	TRBJ1-1	many	TRBV7-2	CASSVDRVNTEAFF	TGTGCCAGCAGCGTTGACAGGGTTAACACTGAAGCTTTCTTT
TRBD1	TRBJ1-1	-	TRBV9	CASSVTVPGQGMNTEAFF	TGTGCCAGCAGCGTCACCGTCCCGGGACAGGGCATGAACACTGAAGCTTTCTTT
TRBD1	TRBJ1-4	many	TRBV20-1	CSAPSGTGLGTNEKLFF	TGCAGTGCGCCCTCGGGGACAGGATTGGGAACTAATGAAAAACTGTTTTTT
TRBD1	TRBJ2-5	many	TRBV7-9	CASSYVGRTGEETQYF	TGTGCCAGCAGCTATGTAGGTAGGACAGGGGAGGAGACCCAGTACTTC
-	TRBJ2-2	many	TRBV20-1	CSADPGTLGGELFF	TGCAGTGCTGACCCCGGGACACTTGGCGGGGAGCTGTTTTTT
TRBD1	TRBJ1-1	many	TRBV5-1	CASSIGQGAGNTEAFF	TGCGCCAGCAGCATCGGACAGGGGGCAGGGAACACTGAAGCTTTCTTT
-	TRBJ1-5	many	TRBV12-3/TRBV12-4	CASSSSSSNQPQHF	TGTGCCAGCAGCTCCAGCTCCAGCAATCAGCCCCAGCATTTT
-	TRBJ2-1	many	TRBV20-1	CSAREAGVNEQFF	TGCAGTGCTAGAGAGGCAGGGGTCAATGAGCAGTTCTTC
-	TRBJ2-5	many	TRBV10-3	CAISEGPTDNQETQYF	TGTGCCATCAGTGAGGGGCCGACAGACAACCAAGAGACCCAGTACTTC
-	TRBJ2-4	many	TRBV7-9	CASSLEGNIQYF	TGTGCCAGCAGCTTAGAAGGAAACATTCAGTACTTC
-	TRBJ2-5	many	TRBV20-1	CSAPLPDNDPGTQYF	TGCAGTGCTCCACTCCCGGATAACGACCCCGGGACCCAGTACTTC
-	TRBJ2-7	many	TRBV15	CATSSAGHYEQYF	TGTGCCACCAGCAGCGCCGGACACTACGAGCAGTACTTC
-	TRBJ1-4	many	TRBV20-1	CSARDRQYSKEKLFF	TGCAGTGCTAGAGATCGACAGTACTCCAAGGAAAAACTGTTTTTT
-	TRBJ1-3	many	TRBV7-9	CASSPPREVGNTIYF	TGTGCCAGCAGCCCGCCTCGTGAGGTTGGAAACACCATATATTTT
-	TRBJ1-2	many	TRBV6-5	CASSSTGGAVYGYTF	TGTGCCAGCAGTTCCACCGGGGGGGCGGTCTATGGCTACACCTTC
TRBD1	TRBJ2-7	many	TRBV12-3/TRBV12-4	CASQGGQGGEQYF	TGTGCCAGCCAGGGGGGACAGGGAGGCGAGCAGTACTTC
TRBD1	TRBJ2-5	many	TRBV9	CASSVGVDRGRETQYF	TGTGCCAGCAGCGTAGGAGTAGACAGGGGGCGAGAGACCCAGTACTTC